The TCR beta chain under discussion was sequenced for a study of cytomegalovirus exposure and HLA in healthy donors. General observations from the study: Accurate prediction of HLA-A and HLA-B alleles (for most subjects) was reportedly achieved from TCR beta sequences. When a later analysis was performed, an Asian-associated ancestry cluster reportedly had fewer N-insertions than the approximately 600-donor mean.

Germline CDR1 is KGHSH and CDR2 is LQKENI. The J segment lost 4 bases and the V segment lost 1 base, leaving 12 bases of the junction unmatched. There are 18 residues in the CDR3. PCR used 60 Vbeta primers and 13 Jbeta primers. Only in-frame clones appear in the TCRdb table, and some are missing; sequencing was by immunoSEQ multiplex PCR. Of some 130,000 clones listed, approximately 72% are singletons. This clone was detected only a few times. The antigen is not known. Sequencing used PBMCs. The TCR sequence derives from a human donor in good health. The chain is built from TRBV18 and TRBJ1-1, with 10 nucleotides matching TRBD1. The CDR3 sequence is CASSPLAGAGQGSTEAFF. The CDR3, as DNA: TGTGCCAGCTCACCACTCGCAGGAGCGGGACAGGGGAGCACTGAAGCTTTCTTT.